A single sample is the source of the 29 T cell receptor beta chains below, sequenced in a study of blood T cells in healthy people across ages (dated by TCRdb to between 2014 and 2017). Library prep was done by 5' RACE. The listed sequencing device is Illumina HiSeq 2500. The second PCR ran for roughly 7 to 11 cycles and used a J-beta primer mix along with a sample-barcoded 5' primer. TCRdb itself trimmed the public reads at Q25 with fastp, ran MiXCR and retained productive beta chains. One record per CDR3 amino acid sequence lists the most common genes and DNA. The sample table holds hundreds of thousands of distinct CDR3 sequences, of which about 30% were seen once. Jointly, the top ten make up about a sixth of the sample. Sequenced: blood. The receptors stem from an elderly woman in good health.

A word on this clonotype: A much larger clone differs by one base, so this may be a read error. The rearrangement uses TRBV4-3 and TRBJ1-2; D unresolved. The CDR3 consists of 14 residues. From germline, CDR1 is LGHNA and CDR2 YSLEER. CDR3 nucleotides: TGCGCCAGCAGCCAAGGAGAAAGGAACTATGGCTGCACCTTC. Translated: CASSQGERNYGCTF.

This clonotype was found many times. The chain employs TRBV7-2 and TRBJ2-1, with 8 positions matching TRBD1. This CDR3 is 15 amino acids long. Germline V lookup: CDR1 SGHTA, CDR2 FQGNSA. V dropped 5 bases and J dropped 2; count of bases not matched to a gene: 5. This CDR3 is CASSPRTGTYNEQFF. In DNA form, the CDR3 reads TGTGCCAGCAGCCCTCGGACAGGGACCTACAATGAGCAGTTCTTC.

This clonotype was detected ten times or more. This could be a read error, since a much larger clone is one nucleotide away. The CDR3 DNA follows: TGTGCCAGCAGCTTAGATTTTAGCGAAAATGAGCAGTACTTC. This gives the protein CASSLDFSENEQYF. The V gene is TRBV7-2, the J gene TRBJ2-5, with TRBD2 as a possible D gene (5 bases). The length of the CDR3 is 14 residues. Germline-derived CDR1 and CDR2 are SGHTA and FQGNSA. V lost 1 base and J lost 11, with 17 bases in between.

This clonotype occurred a few times. This sequence may be a read error, since a much larger clone differs from it by one base. The J gene is TRBJ2-6, the V gene TRBV15; D perhaps matches TRBD1 (5 bases). The germline V gene has CDR1 LNHNV and CDR2 YYDKDF (reference sequence). The CDR3 has 13 residues. Here the CDR3 reads CATDSPGANVRTF. The CDR3 region has the DNA TGTGCCACCGATAGCCCTGGGGCCAACGTCCGGACTTTC.

This clonotype was seen many times. The chain has TRBV2 and TRBJ2-5, with a tentative D call TRBD2 (5 bases). CDR1 is SNHLY, CDR2 FYNNEI, per germline. Trimming took 6 bases from V and 4 from J, leaving 15 bases between them. The CDR3 consists of 14 residues. CDR3 protein: CASRLELTIETQYF. CDR3 in DNA: TGTGCCAGCAGGCTCGAGTTGACTATAGAGACCCAGTACTTC.

This clonotype has ten or more counts. The junction departs from germline at one end; a sequencing error may be responsible. The J gene is TRBJ2-5, the V gene TRBV7-7, with D tentatively TRBD1 or TRBD2 (6 bases each). CDR3 size: 17 residues. CDR1 SSHAT and CDR2 FNYEAQ come from the germline V gene (reference sequence). CDR3 sequence reads: CASSLRGGLLVRETQYF. CDR3 coding DNA: TGTGCTAGCAGCTTAAGAGGGGGGTTACTAGTCCGAGAGACCCAGTACTTC.

The chain links TRBV20-1 to TRBJ1-1; D is uncertain. Germline-derived CDR1 and CDR2 are DFQATT and SNEGSKA (reference sequence). Trimming took 1 base from V and 6 from J, leaving 6 bases between them. The CDR3 covers 11 residues. CDR3 in DNA: TGCAGTGCTAGAGGTGTCCCTGAAGCTTTCTTT. Protein: CSARGVPEAFF.

On this clonotype itself: A single base separates this from a much larger clone, so it may be a read error. V usage is TRBV6-1 and J usage is TRBJ2-6; 9 positions agree with TRBD1. The CDR3 extends over 20 amino acids. With V trimmed by 6 bases and J by 0 bases, 15 bases remained unmatched. Looked up from germline, CDR1 is MNHNS and CDR2 is SASEGT. The CDR3 region has the DNA TGTGCCAGCAGGGGGACAGGGATGTCACTGGGGGGCTCTGGGGCCAACGTCCTGACTTTC. Its protein is CASRGTGMSLGGSGANVLTF.

The rearrangement joins TRBV29-1 to TRBJ2-1; D may be TRBD1 (5 bases). V dropped 8 bases and J dropped 2 bases, with 19 bases sitting between them. The germline CDR1 and CDR2 sequences are SQVTM and ANQGSEA. The CDR3 covers 15 residues. The CDR3 protein is CSPIGRVRTYNEQFF. CDR3 sequence (DNA): TGCAGCCCGATTGGCAGGGTCCGTACCTACAATGAGCAGTTCTTC.

In its sample, this clonotype was seen a few times. The J gene is TRBJ1-4, the V gene TRBV2, with D maybe TRBD1 (6 bases). V shed 4 bases and J shed 4 bases, with 13 bases lying between them. Germline V gene data show CDR1 as SNHLY and CDR2 as FYNNEI. The CDR3 length is 15 residues. Written as DNA, the CDR3 is TGTGCCAGCAGTGCCCTGACAGGAGTTAATGAAAAACTGTTTTTT. Translated, it gives CASSALTGVNEKLFF.

This clonotype was counted at least ten times. The CDR3 sequence is CASGKDTHNEQFF. DNA of the CDR3: TGTGCCAGCGGGAAGGACACACACAATGAGCAGTTCTTC. This chain joins TRBV5-4 and TRBJ2-1, with D possibly TRBD1 on 5 matching bases. The length of the CDR3 is 13 residues. Germline loops: CDR1 SGHNT, CDR2 YYREEE (reference sequence). V was cut by 7 bases and J by 5 bases, with 13 bases left in between.

This clonotype has a count of ten or more. A clone one base away is much larger, so this may be a read error. The V gene is TRBV7-3, the J gene TRBJ2-7, with 10 bases fitting TRBD2. V dropped 5 bases and J dropped 7; count of bases not matched to a gene: 11. Germline assignment: CDR1 SGHTA and CDR2 FQGTGA. CDR3 size: 15 residues. The chain's CDR3 is CASSGSGGAFNEQYF. The CDR3 DNA reads TGTGCCAGCAGCGGAAGCGGGGGGGCCTTCAATGAGCAGTACTTC.

On this clonotype: A read error may produce the germline difference seen at one junction end. The chain links TRBV6-1 to TRBJ2-1; 9 bases map to TRBD1. There are 15 residues in the CDR3. Germline V lookup: CDR1 MNHNS, CDR2 SASEGT. The CDR3 DNA reads TGTGCCGGCAGGGACAGGGCGGGCTCTTACAATGAGCAGTTCTTC. It codes for CAGRDRAGSYNEQFF.

This chain joins TRBV20-1 and TRBJ1-3; D gene uncertain. The germline gives CDR1 DFQATT, CDR2 SNEGSKA (reference sequence). The CDR3 has 13 residues. Deletions cut 2 bases from V and 4 bases from J, with 9 bases between. CDR3 amino acids: CSARLQEGNTIYF. The DNA for the CDR3 is TGCAGTGCTAGACTGCAAGAGGGAAACACCATATATTTT.

There are a few counts of this clonotype. The V call is TRBV6-2 or TRBV6-3, the J call TRBJ1-5; no clear D. The V end was cut by 2 bases, the J end by 5 bases, with 7 bases between. The CDR3 loop spans 13 amino acids. Germline CDR1 is MNHEY and CDR2 is SVGEGT. As DNA, the CDR3 is TGTGCCAGCAGTTACGTGGAGTATCAGCCCCAGCATTTT. It encodes CASSYVEYQPQHF.

Comments on this clonotype: The junction departs from germline at one end; a sequencing error may be responsible. The V call is TRBV6-5, the J call TRBJ1-1; D possibly corresponds to TRBD1 (5 bases). The CDR3 length is 14 residues. Germline V gene lookup returns CDR1 MNHEY and CDR2 SVGAGI. CDR3 bases: TGTGCCAGCAGACGACAGTTCATGAACACTGGAGCTTTCTTT. It is translated as CASRRQFMNTGAFF.

Notes on this clonotype: The junction shows a germline mismatch at one end, possibly a read error. The chain joins TRBV20-1 to TRBJ2-5; D ambiguous. The CDR3 covers 11 residues. Looked up from germline, CDR1 is DFQATT and CDR2 is SNEGSKA (reference sequence). Here the CDR3 reads CSPQFQETQYF. DNA for the CDR3: TGCAGCCCACAGTTCCAAGAGACCCAGTATTTC.

The rearrangement uses TRBV4-3 and TRBJ2-7, with unresolved D. Germline assignment: CDR1 LGHNA and CDR2 YSLEER. This CDR3 has 14 amino acids. With 0 bases removed from V and 1 base from J, the gap between germline ends came to 7 bases. The CDR3 coding sequence is TGCGCCAGCAGCCAAGAGTCAGCTTCCTACGAGCAGTACTTC. Translation: CASSQESASYEQYF.

This clonotype was found many times. This chain links TRBV20-1 with TRBJ1-5; 7 bases fit TRBD1. Looked up from germline, CDR1 is DFQATT and CDR2 is SNEGSKA (reference sequence). This CDR3 is 15 amino acids long. V dropped 6 bases and J dropped 0; count of bases not matched to a gene: 8. CDR3 loop: CSAEGTDYSNQPQHF. DNA for the CDR3: TGCAGTGCCGAAGGGACAGATTATAGCAATCAGCCCCAGCATTTT.

Ten or more counts support this clonotype. The V gene is TRBV28, the J gene TRBJ1-2; 7 bases match TRBD1. V shed 5 bases, J shed 9 bases, and the junction held 9 bases outside the gene matches. This CDR3 region has 13 residues. CDR1 is MDHEN, CDR2 SYDVKM, per germline. CDR3 loop: CASSQRRQGSYTF. In DNA, the CDR3 is TGTGCCAGCAGTCAACGTCGACAGGGTAGCTACACCTTC.

This clonotype has at least ten counts. The rearrangement uses TRBV6-2 or TRBV6-3 and TRBJ2-1; no clear D gene. The CDR3 has 15 residues. Trimming removed 5 bases at V and 4 bases at J, with 15 bases between. Per the germline V gene, CDR1 is MNHEY and CDR2 is SVGEGT. In nucleotides, the CDR3 is TGTGCCAGCAGTCCCTCTTCTGAGATATACAATGAGCAGTTCTTC. This sequence encodes CASSPSSEIYNEQFF.

This clonotype was observed many times. The gene calls are TRBV6-2 or TRBV6-3 and TRBJ2-3; no definite D call. Germline V gene lookup returns CDR1 MNHEY and CDR2 SVGEGT. The CDR3 contains 11 residues. The V and J ends lost 8 bases and 6 bases respectively, with 9 bases between them. This chain's CDR3 is CASQTVDTQYF. CDR3 bases: TGTGCCAGCCAGACCGTGGATACGCAGTATTTT.

Ten or more counts support this clonotype. The chain carries TRBV9 and TRBJ2-7; 8 bases line up with TRBD1. The germline V gene encodes CDR1 SGDLS and CDR2 YYNGEE. The CDR3 spans 16 residues. The J segment lost 1 base and the V segment lost 3 bases, leaving 9 bases of the junction unmatched. CDR3 sequence (DNA): TGTGCCAGCAGCGCCAGACAGGGGCTAGGTTCCTACGAGCAGTACTTC. Residues: CASSARQGLGSYEQYF.

V gene TRBV5-5 combines with J gene TRBJ2-7, with TRBD2 identical over 13 bases. The J call may not be correct, given that the DNA end is closer to TRBJ2-5. The CDR3 is made up of 16 amino acids. Germline lookup yields CDR1 SGHKS and CDR2 YYEKEE (reference sequence). The DNA for the CDR3 is TGTGCCAGCAGCACAACTAGCGGGGGGGCCAGCCAGACCCAGTACTTC. It specifies CASSTTSGGASQTQYF.

In its sample, this clonotype was seen many times. The chain links TRBV20-1 to TRBJ2-4; TRBD1 matches at 7 bases. The CDR3 covers 15 residues. After removal of 2 bases from V and 2 bases from J, the junction contained 6 bases not matched to a gene. Germline V gene lookup returns CDR1 DFQATT and CDR2 SNEGSKA (reference sequence). This CDR3 reads CSARRQGVPKNIQYF. Here the CDR3 DNA reads TGCAGTGCTAGACGACAGGGTGTCCCCAAAAACATTCAGTACTTC.

This clonotype was counted only a few times. A much larger clone differs by one base, so this may be a read error. The chain joins TRBV10-2 to TRBJ2-7, with D perhaps matching TRBD1 (5 bases). Trimming took off 6 bases at V and 2 bases at J, with 14 bases between the two ends. Germline assignment: CDR1 WSHSY and CDR2 SAAADI. This CDR3 is built from 14 residues. Written as DNA, the CDR3 is TGCGCCAGCAGGGCGAACGGACAAGCCTACGAGCAGTACTTC. It encodes CASRANGQAYEQYF.

This clonotype appeared many times. V usage is TRBV29-1 and J usage is TRBJ2-3; possibly TRBD2 for D (6 bases). Germline V gene sequence: CDR1 SQVTM, CDR2 ANQGSEA. The CDR3 contains 14 residues. The V end was cut by 8 bases, the J end by 2 bases, with 17 bases between. The CDR3 region is CSIRDWRNTDTQYF. The CDR3 nucleotides are TGCAGCATTCGGGACTGGAGAAACACAGATACGCAGTATTTT.

Comment on this clonotype: This may be a read error, as it is one base from a much larger clone. The chain recombines TRBV29-1 with TRBJ1-2, with D possibly being TRBD1 (5 bases). Per the germline V gene, CDR1 is SQVTM and CDR2 is ANQGSEA. This CDR3 is 14 amino acids long. Written as DNA, the CDR3 is TGCAGCGTTGCCGGGGCGGGAGATAACTATGGCTGCACCTTC. This translates into CSVAGAGDNYGCTF.

This clonotype has more than one count but fewer than ten. Given a much more abundant clone one base away, this may be a read error. Here the CDR3 DNA reads TGCGCCAGCAGCTGGCTTCGAGCTAACTATGGCTACACCTTC. Its protein product is CASSWLRANYGYTF. The chain uses TRBV5-1 and TRBJ1-2, with no clear D. Trimming took off 3 bases at V and 0 bases at J, with 9 bases between the two ends. There are 14 residues in the CDR3. Germline assignment: CDR1 SGHRS and CDR2 YFSETQ.